This TCR beta chain was captured in a study of shared clonotypes between healthy human individuals. Repertoires were generated with immunoSEQ multiplex PCR, while TCRdb's copy carries only in-frame clones and drops some. The table records some 500,000 clones, 90% to 96% of them present only once. Germline-derived CDR1 and CDR2 are MDHEN and SYDVKM. With V trimmed by 6 bases and J by 5 bases, 4 bases remained unmatched. The CDR3 loop spans 13 amino acids. Donors, healthy HIV-negative adults, lacked recent acute infections or vaccinations. The V and J genes are TRBV28 and TRBJ1-5, with TRBD1 matching over 7 bases. Sequenced input: naive CD4+ T cells sorted from blood. Subset reported: CD45RA+ positively selected. The sequence was obtained from a woman between 25 and 40 years old in good health. CDR3 sequence reads: CASSSGQDQPQHF. CDR3 DNA sequence: TGTGCCAGCAGCTCAGGACAGGATCAGCCCCAGCATTTT.